This TCR beta chain was recovered during a study of T cells in Graves' hyperthyroidism and ophthalmopathy. The germline gives CDR1 SGHRS, CDR2 YFSETQ. The CDR3 extends over 14 amino acids. No progression to ophthalmopathy during 18 months of follow-up defined stable disease. Thyroid ultrasound, orbital computed tomography, clinical symptoms, and serum thyroxine and TRAb underpinned diagnoses. RNA transcripts gave rise to amplified TCR beta CDR3 regions. The TCR CDR3 first-round RT-PCR relied on the HTBI primer set. TCRdb itself ran the multiplex PCR reads through MiXCR, one entry per CDR3 protein. The repertoire holds hundreds of thousands of distinct CDR3 sequences, with around 39% as singletons.

This clonotype originated in a man aged 18 to 35 with Graves' hyperthyroidism. Sequencing used blood. The chain joins TRBV5-1 to TRBJ2-7, with TRBD2 matching over 7 bases. The J call may be wrong; the DNA end is better matched by TRBJ2-5. CDR3 loop: CASSLWMGGETQYF. The CDR3 DNA reads as TGCGCCAGCAGCTTGTGGATGGGGGGGGAGACCCAGTACTTC.